A selection of T cell receptor beta chains follows, all from one sample in a study of T-cell reconstitution after alpha-beta-depleted transplantation in children. In TCRdb, the PCR reads were re-called with MiXCR into one record per CDR3 protein. The table includes 600,000 to 700,000 distinct CDR3 sequences, 16% detected once. The sample was PBMCs from the stem cell graft donor, taken from the stem cell graft. These receptors were collected from a human donor who donated a stem cell graft to a child with acute myeloid leukemia. Both conserved end residues are part of each CDR3. D genes are given only for firm matches. For some rows the clone size is stated as once, few or many, or as a class when expanded; others skip it.

cdr3_length	d_call	clone_size	v_call	j_call	cdr3_nt	cdr3_aa
14	TRBD1	many	TRBV20-1	TRBJ1-2	TGCAGTGCTAGAGGCGGGACAGGGTTAGGTGGCTACACCTTC	CSARGGTGLGGYTF
13	-	-	TRBV13	TRBJ1-1	TGTGCCAGCGCTAGGGGATTGTTGACTGAAGCTTTCTTT	CASARGLLTEAFF
15	TRBD1	many	TRBV5-1	TRBJ1-6	TGCGCCAGCAGCTTGACAGGGGACGGGGATTCACCCCTCCACTTT	CASSLTGDGDSPLHF
14	TRBD1	many	TRBV7-8	TRBJ2-7	TGTGCCAGCAGCGCAGGGACAGGGGGCTACGAGCAGTACTTC	CASSAGTGGYEQYF
16	TRBD1	many	TRBV12-3/TRBV12-4	TRBJ1-1	TGTGCCAGCAGTGCACCCCGGACAGGGGGCGGGACTGAAGCTTTCTTT	CASSAPRTGGGTEAFF
14	TRBD1	few	TRBV24-1	TRBJ2-7	TGTGCCACCAGCTCGACAGGGCGATCCTACGAGCAGTACTTC	CATSSTGRSYEQYF
12	-	few	TRBV5-5	TRBJ1-6	TGTGCCAGCTTGGGACAAAGTTCACCCCTCCACTTT	CASLGQSSPLHF
14	TRBD1	many	TRBV28	TRBJ1-6	TGTGCCAGCAGTTTTAGGGACAGTGATTCACCCCTCCACTTT	CASSFRDSDSPLHF
15	-	few	TRBV7-6	TRBJ2-5	TGTGCCAGCAGCCGACAGCCGGGTGGGGAAGAGACCCAGTACTTC	CASSRQPGGEETQYF
15	-	few	TRBV4-3	TRBJ2-3	TGCGCCAGCAGCCAAGAGCCCAATTCCGGGACCCTTTTACATTTT	CASSQEPNSGTLLHF
14	-	many	TRBV5-1	TRBJ1-2	TGCGCCAGCAGCTTGGCCGAAGACCTCTATGGCTACACCTTC	CASSLAEDLYGYTF
14	-	many	TRBV20-1	TRBJ2-2	TGCAGTGCTGAGGACCGACAACACACCGGGGAGCTGTTTTTT	CSAEDRQHTGELFF
15	TRBD1	-	TRBV7-7	TRBJ2-1	TGTGCCAGCAGCCACGGGACAGGGGACTACAATGAGCAGTTCTTC	CASSHGTGDYNEQFF
14	TRBD1	-	TRBV15	TRBJ1-1	TGTGCCACCAGCGGAAAGGACAGGGCGTACCAAGCTTTCTTT	CATSGKDRAYQAFF
15	-	few	TRBV7-2	TRBJ1-6	TGTGCCAGCAGCTTAGAGCGGGTGGAGAATTCACCCCTCCACTTT	CASSLERVENSPLHF